These 3 T cell receptor beta chains came from one sample sequenced in a study of brain T cells in children with intractable seizures listed by TCRdb under 2021. Library preparation was by the immunoSEQ multiplex PCR assay. TCRdb took over this immuneACCESS table, retaining in-frame rearrangements with V and J assigned. Such tables are incomplete; in checked studies, under half of the missing clones stem from an unresolved V gene, and the remainder is unexplained. This sample is represented by approximately 60,000 clones; roughly 95% of them were singletons. 0.35% to 0.4% of the sample belongs to the ten largest clones. The time point label corresponds to: resected brain tissue, or blood drawn just prior to surgery. The source material was peripheral blood, sampled at surgery. These receptors all come from a boy younger than two with focal cortical dysplasia and intractable seizures.

V usage is TRBV10-3 and J usage is TRBJ2-1; 9 bases are shared with TRBD2. The germline gives CDR1 ENHRY, CDR2 SYGVKD. Trimming removed 3 bases from V and 4 bases from J; junction bases left unmatched: 16. The CDR3 consists of 19 residues. The CDR3 sequence is CAISDLAGGPLRLYNEQFF. The CDR3 DNA reads TGTGCCATCAGTGACCTTGCGGGGGGGCCCCTCCGGTTGTACAATGAGCAGTTCTTC.

The chain joins TRBV15 to TRBJ1-5; TRBD1 might be the D (5 bases). From germline, CDR1 is LNHNV and CDR2 YYDKDF (reference sequence). The CDR3 consists of 17 residues. The V end was cut by 5 bases, the J end by 5 bases, with 22 bases between. CDR3 amino acids: CATSRRLSQGPDQPQHF. The CDR3 nucleotides read TGTGCCACCAGCCGTCGCCTGAGTCAGGGACCAGATCAGCCCCAGCATTTT. Supplemented by reference TRBV15 and TRBJ1-5, the full variable domain reads DAMVIQNPRYQVTQFGKPVTLSCSQTLNHNVMYWYQQKSSQAPKLLFHYYDKDFNNEADTPDNFQSRRPNTSFCFLDIRSPGLGDTAMYLCATSRRLSQGPDQPQHFGDGTRLSIL.

The chain joins TRBV19 to TRBJ2-5, with TRBD1 matching over 10 bases. CDR1 and CDR2 (germline): LNHDA, SQIVND (reference sequence). The CDR3 consists of 15 residues. V lost 6 bases to trimming and J lost 2 bases; unmatched junction nucleotides: 6. The CDR3, as DNA: TGTGCCAGTAGCACTGACAGGGGGCTTCAAGAGACCCAGTACTTC. It encodes CASSTDRGLQETQYF.